Each of the 27 T cell receptor beta chains below was sequenced from the same sample in a study of shared clonotypes between healthy human individuals. Assay: immunoSEQ multiplex PCR; the TCRdb copy retains only in-frame clones and omits some. This sample has over a million clones, with about 80% found just once. The source material was memory CD4+ T cells sorted from blood. Sample subset: CD45RA-negative fraction. These receptors originate from a young man in good health.

The rearrangement uses TRBV2 and TRBJ2-7, with 10 positions matching TRBD1. CDR1 and CDR2 from the germline V gene are SNHLY and FYNNEI. V dropped 4 bases and J dropped 4; count of bases not matched to a gene: 7. CDR3 length: 15 amino acids. As DNA, the CDR3 is TGTGCCAGCAGTGCAGACAGGGGGCAAGTTTACGAGCAGTACTTC. It encodes CASSADRGQVYEQYF.

This chain uses TRBV10-3 with TRBJ1-5, with a possible D match to TRBD1 (5 bases). Germline CDR1 is ENHRY and CDR2 is SYGVKD. The V end was cut by 4 bases, the J end by 2 bases, with 12 bases between. This CDR3 has 15 residues. The DNA of the CDR3 is TGTGCCATCAGTGGGACAAAGGACCGCAATCAGCCCCAGCATTTT. Residues: CAISGTKDRNQPQHF.

The chain combines TRBV2 with TRBJ2-7, with 7 nucleotides matching TRBD1. Germline-derived CDR1 and CDR2 are SNHLY and FYNNEI. CDR3 length: 14 amino acids. Trimming took 2 bases from V and 6 from J; bases not matched to a gene: 7. The CDR3 nucleotides are TGTGCCAGCAGTGAAATGACAGGGAGAGGCGAGCAGTACTTC. Residues: CASSEMTGRGEQYF.

This chain uses TRBV5-6 with TRBJ2-3; D gene unclear. Trimming left V 4 bases short and J 3 bases short, with 15 bases between. The CDR3 sequence is 15 residues long. Germline V gene data show CDR1 as SGHDT and CDR2 as YYEEEE. In DNA form, the CDR3 reads TGTGCCAGCAGCCTAAAAGCTGGATTTACAGATACGCAGTATTTT. This encodes CASSLKAGFTDTQYF.

V and J are TRBV4-3 and TRBJ1-2; the D is unclear. Germline-derived CDR1 and CDR2 are LGHNA and YSLEER. The germline V and J ends were trimmed by 1 base and 0 bases, with 18 bases remaining between them. The CDR3 spans 18 residues. The CDR3 sequence is CASSQAVGTYQANYGYTF. CDR3 sequence (DNA): TGCGCCAGCAGCCAAGCCGTTGGCACCTATCAAGCTAACTATGGCTACACCTTC.

This chain uses TRBV7-9 with TRBJ2-5; no reliable D call. V lost 1 base and J 6 bases, leaving 3 bases between the germline ends. The CDR3 has 11 amino acids. The germline V gene encodes CDR1 SEHNR and CDR2 FQNEAQ (reference sequence). CDR3 in amino acids: CASSLEKTQYF. The DNA for the CDR3 is TGTGCCAGCAGCTTAGAAAAGACCCAGTACTTC.

V and J are TRBV5-1 and TRBJ2-7, with D perhaps TRBD1 (6 bases). V lost 1 base to trimming and J lost 5 bases, with 25 bases between them. CDR3 length equals 18 residues. The germline CDR1 and CDR2 sequences are SGHRS and YFSETQ. CDR3: CASSLKFHGTRLKDEQYF. In nucleotides, the CDR3 is TGCGCCAGCAGCTTGAAATTTCACGGGACAAGGCTAAAGGACGAGCAGTACTTC. Drawing the rest from reference TRBV5-1 and TRBJ2-7, the complete variable domain is KAGVTQTPRYLIKTRGQQVTLSCSPISGHRSVSWYQQTPGQGLQFLFEYFSETQRNKGNFPGRFSGRQFSNSRSEMNVSTLELGDSALYLCASSLKFHGTRLKDEQYFGPGTRLTVT.

The rearrangement links TRBV5-1 to TRBJ1-2; 7 nucleotides line up with TRBD1. Germline loops: CDR1 SGHRS, CDR2 YFSETQ. The CDR3 consists of 15 residues. V lost 0 bases and J lost 8; bases outside the gene matches: 10. CDR3 region: CASSLVVGGSGGYTF. In nucleotides, the CDR3 is TGCGCCAGCAGCTTGGTTGTAGGGGGCTCTGGCGGCTACACCTTC.

This chain links TRBV10-3 with TRBJ2-3; 10 nucleotides match TRBD1. The germline V gene encodes CDR1 ENHRY and CDR2 SYGVKD. The V and J ends lost 4 bases and 4 bases, in that order; junction bases with no gene match: 5. This CDR3 is 15 amino acids long. CDR3 sequence: CAISGGQGGADTQYF. In nucleotides, the CDR3 is TGTGCCATCAGTGGAGGACAGGGGGGGGCAGATACGCAGTATTTT.

The chain employs TRBV19 and TRBJ2-4; 7 bases line up with TRBD2. With 8 bases clipped from V and 2 bases from J, the junction kept 6 bases outside the gene matches. The CDR3 runs 14 residues. Germline CDR1 and CDR2: LNHDA and SQIVND (reference sequence). The CDR3 DNA sequence: TGTGCCAGTTCCTGGCGGGAGACCAAAAACATTCAGTACTTC. Protein product: CASSWRETKNIQYF.

The chain joins TRBV2 to TRBJ1-3; TRBD1 aligns across 10 bases. Trimming took 6 bases from V and 6 from J; bases not matched to a gene: 8. The CDR3 is 15 residues long. Looked up from germline, CDR1 is SNHLY and CDR2 is FYNNEI. The CDR3: CASRGGQGGLNTIYF. The CDR3 nucleotides read TGTGCCAGCAGAGGCGGACAGGGGGGATTAAACACCATATATTTT.

The chain carries TRBV6-6 and TRBJ2-1, with D tentatively TRBD1 (6 bases). The CDR3 totals 13 residues. The germline gives CDR1 MNHNY, CDR2 SVGAGI (reference sequence). V gave up 2 bases and J gave up 10 bases, with 12 bases separating them. The CDR3, as DNA: TGTGCCAGCAGTTACACCGGGACACTGGAGCAGTTCTTC. It encodes CASSYTGTLEQFF.

The rearrangement uses TRBV7-6 and TRBJ2-2, with D hard to call. This CDR3 comprises 14 residues. The germline CDR1 and CDR2 sequences are SGHVS and FNYEAQ. V was clipped by 6 bases and J by 6 bases, with 14 bases between them. The CDR3 bases are TGTGCCAGCAGGGCCAGGCAGAGCCCCGGGGAGCTGTTTTTT. Its translation: CASRARQSPGELFF.

The chain employs TRBV11-2 and TRBJ1-1; no definite D call. Germline V lookup: CDR1 SGHAT, CDR2 FQNNGV. Between the trimmed V and J ends, which lost 1 base and 0 bases, there was a span of 3 bases. The length of the CDR3 is 13 residues. CDR3 in DNA: TGTGCCAGCAGCTTAGTTCTGAACACTGAAGCTTTCTTT. It encodes CASSLVLNTEAFF.

The CDR3 coding sequence is TGTGCCAGCAGTGGACAGAGCATTCTATCCTACACCTTC. Amino acid sequence: CASSGQSILSYTF. The V and J genes are TRBV2 and TRBJ1-2; a possible D gene is TRBD1 (5 bases). Germline V lookup: CDR1 SNHLY, CDR2 FYNNEI. V was trimmed by 4 bases and J by 10 bases, leaving 16 bases between them. The CDR3 loop spans 13 amino acids.

The gene calls are TRBV2 and TRBJ2-1; D unclear. Germline V gene data show CDR1 as SNHLY and CDR2 as FYNNEI. The CDR3 is made up of 13 amino acids. V was cut by 7 bases and J by 2 bases, with 9 bases left in between. In nucleotides, the CDR3 is TGTGCCAGCACCAAGACGACCTACAATGAGCAGTTCTTC. Protein: CASTKTTYNEQFF.

This rearrangement joins TRBV5-1 to TRBJ1-5; D may be TRBD1 (5 bases). The CDR3 contains 15 residues. V gave up 2 bases and J gave up 5 bases, with 14 bases separating them. From germline, CDR1 is SGHRS and CDR2 YFSETQ. The CDR3 region is CASSFYPGRDQPQHF. For the CDR3, the DNA is TGCGCCAGCAGCTTTTATCCAGGGAGGGATCAGCCCCAGCATTTT.

This clone has just one count. Other DNA sequences of this sample code for an identical CDR3. The chain is built from TRBV9 and TRBJ2-3; 9 positions agree with TRBD2. CDR1 SGDLS and CDR2 YYNGEE come from the germline V gene. The CDR3 contains 15 residues. Trimming at V came to 2 bases and at J to 1 base, leaving 2 bases not matched to a gene. CDR3 sequence (DNA): TGTGCCAGCAGCGTGGGACTAGCAGGCACAGATACGCAGTATTTT. Translated, it gives CASSVGLAGTDTQYF.

This chain links TRBV9 with TRBJ1-6; 7 bases align to TRBD1. This CDR3 contains 14 residues. V shed 4 bases, J shed 7 bases, and the junction held 5 bases outside the gene matches. Germline V CDR1 and CDR2: SGDLS, YYNGEE. The chain's CDR3 is CASSSQGGNSPLHF. The CDR3, as DNA: TGTGCCAGCAGCTCCCAGGGGGGGAATTCACCCCTCCACTTT. Complete variable domain (other parts from reference TRBV9 and TRBJ1-6): DSGVTQTPKHLITATGQRVTLRCSPRSGDLSVYWYQQSLDQGLQFLIQYYNGEERAKGNILERFSAQQFPDLHSELNLSSLELGDSALYFCASSSQGGNSPLHFGNGTRLTVT.

The chain recombines TRBV11-2 with TRBJ1-1; D is ambiguous. CDR1 SGHAT and CDR2 FQNNGV come from the germline V gene. V was clipped by 5 bases and J by 0 bases, with 10 bases between them. The CDR3 is 14 amino acids. CDR3 region: CASSPTDVNTEAFF. The CDR3 coding sequence is TGTGCCAGCAGCCCCACGGACGTGAACACTGAAGCTTTCTTT.

The chain combines TRBV30 with TRBJ1-3, with a possible D match to TRBD1 (5 bases). V gave up 0 bases and J gave up 0 bases, with 15 bases separating them. Germline V gene data show CDR1 as GTSNPN and CDR2 as SVGIG (reference sequence). This CDR3 comprises 17 residues. CDR3 nucleotide sequence: TGTGCCTGGAGTGTAGTGGGGGGTCCCCTCTCTGGAAACACCATATATTTT. It translates to CAWSVVGGPLSGNTIYF.

V is TRBV10-3 and J is TRBJ2-7, with 8 nucleotides matching TRBD2. From germline, CDR1 is ENHRY and CDR2 SYGVKD. After removal of 0 bases from V and 4 bases from J, the junction contained 8 bases not matched to a gene. The CDR3 extends over 16 amino acids. This chain's CDR3 is CAISESSLGGRYEQYF. CDR3 nucleotides: TGTGCCATCAGTGAGTCCTCCCTTGGCGGGAGGTACGAGCAGTACTTC.

This chain connects TRBV5-4 to TRBJ1-6; TRBD1 matches at 7 bases. Germline V gene sequence: CDR1 SGHNT, CDR2 YYREEE (reference sequence). The J segment lost 9 bases and the V segment lost 4 bases, leaving 10 bases of the junction unmatched. This CDR3 is built from 15 residues. The CDR3 protein is CASSPTRQGGSPLHF. DNA of the CDR3: TGTGCCAGCAGCCCGACGAGACAGGGTGGTTCACCCCTCCACTTT.

As regards this clone: At one end, the junction sequence differs from germline, possibly due to a read error. The chain joins TRBV19 to TRBJ1-5, with TRBD1 identical over 7 bases. Germline CDR1 is LNHDA and CDR2 is SQIVND (reference sequence). The CDR3 loop spans 14 amino acids. CDR3 sequence: CACSITGVNQPQHF. The CDR3 coding sequence is TGTGCCTGTAGCATTACAGGGGTCAATCAGCCCCAGCATTTT.

On this clone: The same CDR3 also results from other DNA sequences found in this sample. The J gene is TRBJ2-7, the V gene TRBV5-6; 8 positions agree with TRBD1. The CDR3 totals 14 residues. Germline V gives CDR1 SGHDT, CDR2 YYEEEE. The J segment lost 2 bases and the V segment lost 3 bases, leaving 4 bases of the junction unmatched. The CDR3 nucleotides are TGTGCCAGCAGCTCCGGACAGGGCCCCTACGAGCAGTACTTC. It specifies CASSSGQGPYEQYF.

In regard to this clone: Other DNA sequences from this sample encode an identical CDR3 as well. For the CDR3, the DNA is TGCGCCAGCAGTACGTCCTCCTACGAGCAGTACTTC. Its translation: CASSTSSYEQYF. The V and J genes are TRBV10-1 and TRBJ2-7; D is ambiguous. The length of the CDR3 is 12 residues. The germline V and J ends were trimmed by 5 bases and 0 bases, with 5 bases remaining between them. CDR1 WNHNN and CDR2 SYGVQD come from the germline V gene (reference sequence).

The genes are TRBV7-2 and TRBJ2-1; D unclear. Germline CDR1 reads SGHTA; CDR2 reads FQGNSA. V was trimmed by 7 bases and J by 8 bases, leaving 12 bases between them. CDR3 length: 12 amino acids. The CDR3: CASNYATHEQFF. DNA for the CDR3: TGTGCCAGCAATTACGCCACCCATGAGCAGTTCTTC.